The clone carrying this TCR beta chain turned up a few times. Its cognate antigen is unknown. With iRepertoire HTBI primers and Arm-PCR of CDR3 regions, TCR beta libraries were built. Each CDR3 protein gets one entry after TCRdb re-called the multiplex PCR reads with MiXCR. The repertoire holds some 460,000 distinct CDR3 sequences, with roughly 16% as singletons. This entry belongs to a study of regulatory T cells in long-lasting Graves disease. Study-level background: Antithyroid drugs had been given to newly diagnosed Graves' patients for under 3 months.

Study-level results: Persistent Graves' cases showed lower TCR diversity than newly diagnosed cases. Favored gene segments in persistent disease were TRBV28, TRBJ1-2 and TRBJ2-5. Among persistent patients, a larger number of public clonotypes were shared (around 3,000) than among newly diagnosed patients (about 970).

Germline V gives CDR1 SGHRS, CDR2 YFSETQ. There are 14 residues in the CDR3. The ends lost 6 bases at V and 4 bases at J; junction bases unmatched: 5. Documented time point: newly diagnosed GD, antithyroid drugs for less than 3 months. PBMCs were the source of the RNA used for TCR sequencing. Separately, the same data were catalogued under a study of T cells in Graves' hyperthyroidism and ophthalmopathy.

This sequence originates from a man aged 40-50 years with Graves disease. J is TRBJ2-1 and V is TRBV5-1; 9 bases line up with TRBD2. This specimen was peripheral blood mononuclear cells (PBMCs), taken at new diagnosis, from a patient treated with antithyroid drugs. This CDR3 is CASTPSGVYNEQFF. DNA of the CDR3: TGCGCCAGCACCCCTAGCGGGGTTTACAATGAGCAGTTCTTC.